A selection of T cell receptor beta chains follows, all from one sample in a study of blood T cell repertoires in COVID-19. The repertoire was sequenced with immunoSEQ multiplex PCR; TCRdb's copy has only in-frame clones and lacks some. The sample gives 250,000 to 300,000 clones, approximately 85% of which show up once; 8% to 13% is in the top ten. Sequencing was performed on peripheral blood. Receptors were obtained from a woman aged 70-85 years with acute or convalescent COVID-19. The conserved cysteine and the conserved F or W are not part of the CDR3 here.

>TRBJ1-1|TRBV7-3
ASSPGHSNTEAF
>TRBJ1-1|TRBV3-1/TRBV3-2
ASSQGTAGRAF
>TRBJ1-1|TRBV9
ASSASGGSGTEAF
>TRBJ1-4|TRBV7-9
ASSPRAGNEKLF
>TRBJ2-3|TRBV19
ASSRRIAGGSGPDTQY
>TRBJ1-6|TRBV30
AWQGADNSPLH
>TRBJ2-2|TRBV5-1
ASSLSGTRNTGELF
>TRBJ2-4|TRBV3-1/TRBV3-2
ASSQDYLVKNIQY
>TRBJ1-2|TRBV5-1
ASSLVADYGYT
>TRBJ1-1|TRBV5-5
ASSFSAGFGHTEAF
>TRBJ1-1|TRBV6-6
ASSASAGAF
>TRBJ2-7|TRBV7-8
ASSSYGDSINYEQY
>TRBJ2-1|TRBV13
ASSPDGSGGSYNEQF
>TRBJ2-2|TRBV4-2
ASSQQTGENTGELF
>TRBJ1-1|TRBV5-4
ASSLDPTGNTEAF